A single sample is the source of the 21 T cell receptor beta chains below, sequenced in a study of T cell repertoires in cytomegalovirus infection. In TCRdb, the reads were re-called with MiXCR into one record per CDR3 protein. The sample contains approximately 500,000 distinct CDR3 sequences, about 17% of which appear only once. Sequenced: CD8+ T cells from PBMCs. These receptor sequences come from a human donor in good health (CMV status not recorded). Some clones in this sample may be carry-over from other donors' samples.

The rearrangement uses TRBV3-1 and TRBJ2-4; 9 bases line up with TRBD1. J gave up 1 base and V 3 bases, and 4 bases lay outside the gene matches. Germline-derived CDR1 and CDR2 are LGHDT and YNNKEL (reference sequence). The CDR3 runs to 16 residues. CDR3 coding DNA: TGTGCCAGCAGCCAGGGACAGGGACGGGCCAAAAACATTCAGTACTTC. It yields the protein CASSQGQGRAKNIQYF.

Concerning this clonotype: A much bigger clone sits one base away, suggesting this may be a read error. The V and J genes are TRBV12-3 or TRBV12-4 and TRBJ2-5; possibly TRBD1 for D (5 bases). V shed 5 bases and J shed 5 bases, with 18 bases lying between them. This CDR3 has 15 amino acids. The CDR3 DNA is TGTGCCAGCAGTCTCCGATGGGGCAGGCGGGAGACCCAGTACTTC. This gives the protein CASSLRWGRRETQYF.

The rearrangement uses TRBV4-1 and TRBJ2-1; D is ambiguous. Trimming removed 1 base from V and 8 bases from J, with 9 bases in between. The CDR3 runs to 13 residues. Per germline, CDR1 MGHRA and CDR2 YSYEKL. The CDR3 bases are TGCGCCAGCAGCCAAGGAGTACCGGATGAGCAGTTCTTC. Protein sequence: CASSQGVPDEQFF.

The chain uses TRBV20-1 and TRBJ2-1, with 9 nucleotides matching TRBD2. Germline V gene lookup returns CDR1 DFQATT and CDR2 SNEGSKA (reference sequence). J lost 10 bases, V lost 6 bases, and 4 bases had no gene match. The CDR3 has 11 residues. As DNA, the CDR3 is TGCAGTGCGGACCTAGCGGGGGAGCAGTTCTTC. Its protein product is CSADLAGEQFF.

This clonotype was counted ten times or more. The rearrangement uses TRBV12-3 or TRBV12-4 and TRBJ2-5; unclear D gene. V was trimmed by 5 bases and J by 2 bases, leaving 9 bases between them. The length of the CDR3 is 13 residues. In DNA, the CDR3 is TGTGCCAGCAGTAACGGATTACAAGAGACCCAGTACTTC. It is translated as CASSNGLQETQYF.

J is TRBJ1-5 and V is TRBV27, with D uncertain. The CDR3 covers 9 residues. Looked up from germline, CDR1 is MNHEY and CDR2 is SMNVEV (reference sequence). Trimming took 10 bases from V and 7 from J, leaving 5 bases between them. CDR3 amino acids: CAKRQPQHF. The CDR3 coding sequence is TGTGCCAAAAGACAGCCCCAGCATTTT.

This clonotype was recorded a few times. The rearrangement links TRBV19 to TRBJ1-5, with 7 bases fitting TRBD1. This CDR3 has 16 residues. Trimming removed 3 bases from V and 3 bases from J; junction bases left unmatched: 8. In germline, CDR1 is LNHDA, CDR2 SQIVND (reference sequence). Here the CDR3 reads CASSIRQGPHNQPQHF. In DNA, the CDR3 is TGTGCCAGTAGTATTCGACAGGGCCCCCACAATCAGCCCCAGCATTTT.

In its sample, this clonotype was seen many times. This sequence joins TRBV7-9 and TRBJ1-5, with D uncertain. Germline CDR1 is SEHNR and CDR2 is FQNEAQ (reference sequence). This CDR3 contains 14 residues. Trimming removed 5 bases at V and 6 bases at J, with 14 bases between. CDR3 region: CASSPTDQAQPQHF. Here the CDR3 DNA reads TGTGCCAGCAGCCCTACGGATCAGGCTCAGCCCCAGCATTTT.

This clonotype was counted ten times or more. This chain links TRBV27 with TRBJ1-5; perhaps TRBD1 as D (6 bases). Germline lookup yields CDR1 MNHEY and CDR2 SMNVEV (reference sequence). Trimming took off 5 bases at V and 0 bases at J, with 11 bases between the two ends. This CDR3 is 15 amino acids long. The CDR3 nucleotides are TGTGCCAGCAGTCCTTCCAGGGGTAGCAATCAGCCCCAGCATTTT. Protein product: CASSPSRGSNQPQHF.

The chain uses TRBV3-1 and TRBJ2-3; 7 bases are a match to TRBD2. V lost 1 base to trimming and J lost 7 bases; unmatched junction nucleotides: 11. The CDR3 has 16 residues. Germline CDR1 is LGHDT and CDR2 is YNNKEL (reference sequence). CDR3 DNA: TGTGCCAGCAGCCAAGCTTCTAGCGGTTATGGACATACGCAGTATTTT. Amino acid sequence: CASSQASSGYGHTQYF.

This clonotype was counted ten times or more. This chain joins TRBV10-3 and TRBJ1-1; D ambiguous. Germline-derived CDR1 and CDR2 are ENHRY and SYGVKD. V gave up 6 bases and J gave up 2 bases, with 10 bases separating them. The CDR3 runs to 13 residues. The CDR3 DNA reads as TGTGCCATCAGCCAGCCCTTAAACACTGAAGCTTTCTTT. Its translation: CAISQPLNTEAFF.

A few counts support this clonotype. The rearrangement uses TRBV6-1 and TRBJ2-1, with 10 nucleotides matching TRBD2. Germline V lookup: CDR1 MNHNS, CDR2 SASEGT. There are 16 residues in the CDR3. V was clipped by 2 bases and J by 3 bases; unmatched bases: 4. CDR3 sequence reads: CASSEWEREGYNEQFF. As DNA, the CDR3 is TGTGCCAGCAGTGAATGGGAGCGGGAGGGCTACAATGAGCAGTTCTTC.

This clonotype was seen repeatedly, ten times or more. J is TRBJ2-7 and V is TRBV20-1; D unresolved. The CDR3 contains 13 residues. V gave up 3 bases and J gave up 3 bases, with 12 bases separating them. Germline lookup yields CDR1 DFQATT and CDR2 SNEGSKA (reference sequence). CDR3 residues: CSASPFSYYEQYF. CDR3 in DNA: TGCAGTGCTAGCCCTTTCAGCTACTACGAGCAGTACTTC.

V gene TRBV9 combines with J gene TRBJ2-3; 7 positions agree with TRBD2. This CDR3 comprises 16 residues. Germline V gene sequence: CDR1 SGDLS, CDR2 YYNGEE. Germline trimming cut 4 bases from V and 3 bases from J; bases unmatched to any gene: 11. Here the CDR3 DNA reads TGTGCCAGCAGCCCCCTGCGGCGGGGGAGGACAGATACGCAGTATTTT. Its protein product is CASSPLRRGRTDTQYF.

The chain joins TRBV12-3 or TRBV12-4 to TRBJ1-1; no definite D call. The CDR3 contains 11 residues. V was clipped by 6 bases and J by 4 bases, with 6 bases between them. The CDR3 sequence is CASRPGTEAFF. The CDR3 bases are TGTGCCAGCAGGCCGGGCACTGAAGCTTTCTTT.

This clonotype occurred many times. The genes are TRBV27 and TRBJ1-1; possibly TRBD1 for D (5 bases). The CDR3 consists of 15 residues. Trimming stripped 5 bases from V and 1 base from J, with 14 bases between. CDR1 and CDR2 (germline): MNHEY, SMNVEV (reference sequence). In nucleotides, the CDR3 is TGTGCCAGCAGTGTCGCCGGGACGAAGAACACTGAAGCTTTCTTT. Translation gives CASSVAGTKNTEAFF.

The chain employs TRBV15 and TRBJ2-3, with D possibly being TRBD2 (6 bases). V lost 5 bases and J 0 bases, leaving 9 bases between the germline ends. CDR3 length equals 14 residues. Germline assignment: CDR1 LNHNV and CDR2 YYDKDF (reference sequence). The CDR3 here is CATSQGLSTDTQYF. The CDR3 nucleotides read TGTGCCACCAGCCAGGGACTGAGCACAGATACGCAGTATTTT.

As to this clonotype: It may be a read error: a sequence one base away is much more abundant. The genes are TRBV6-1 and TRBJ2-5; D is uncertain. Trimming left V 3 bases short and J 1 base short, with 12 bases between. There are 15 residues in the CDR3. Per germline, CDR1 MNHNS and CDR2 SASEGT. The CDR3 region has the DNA TGTGCCAGCAGTGATGACGGCGGCAGCCAAGAGACCCAGTACTTC. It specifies CASSDDGGSQETQYF.

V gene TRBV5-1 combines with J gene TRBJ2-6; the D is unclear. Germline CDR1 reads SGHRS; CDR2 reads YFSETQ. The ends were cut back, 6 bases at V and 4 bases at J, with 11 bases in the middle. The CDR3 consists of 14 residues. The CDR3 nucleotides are TGCGCCAGCATGGGTTCTACAGGGGCCAACGTCCTGACTTTC. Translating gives CASMGSTGANVLTF.

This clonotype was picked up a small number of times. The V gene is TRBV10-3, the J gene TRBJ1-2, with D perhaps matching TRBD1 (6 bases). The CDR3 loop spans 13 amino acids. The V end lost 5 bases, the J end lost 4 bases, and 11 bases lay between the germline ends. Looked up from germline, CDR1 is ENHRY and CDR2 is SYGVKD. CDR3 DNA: TGTGCCATCAGTTCTGGACAGATCTATGGCTACACCTTC. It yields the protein CAISSGQIYGYTF.

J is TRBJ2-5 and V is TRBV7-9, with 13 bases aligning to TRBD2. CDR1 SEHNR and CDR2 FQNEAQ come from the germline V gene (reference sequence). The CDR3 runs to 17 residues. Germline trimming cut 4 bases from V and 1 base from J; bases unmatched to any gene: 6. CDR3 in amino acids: CASSSPGTSGVQETQYF. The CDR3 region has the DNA TGTGCCAGCAGCTCCCCCGGGACTAGCGGGGTCCAAGAGACCCAGTACTTC.